Reported below is one TCR beta chain. The antigen is undetermined. Clones were sequenced by immunoSEQ multiplex PCR, and TCRdb holds only the in-frame ones, with some missing. The sample shows tens of thousands of clones, approximately 92% of them seen only once. Thawed PBMCs underwent magnetic negative selection for CD4+ T cells. Typically 90% to 95% of enriched cells were CD4+. This sample is part of a study of untreated major depressive disorder. Broader study findings: Only three preselected Vbeta families were compared in sequencing.

The germline V gene has CDR1 SGHDT and CDR2 YYEEEE. Deletions cut 3 bases from V and 5 bases from J, with 11 bases between. This CDR3 region has 13 residues. The sequence derives from a man aged 25 to 40 in good health. Sample: CD4+ T cells from PBMCs. The chain combines TRBV5-6 with TRBJ1-1, with D perhaps TRBD1 (5 bases). This CDR3 reads CASSSTWGTEAFF. Written as DNA, the CDR3 is TGTGCCAGCAGCTCCACCTGGGGGACTGAAGCTTTCTTT.